Listed below are T cell receptor beta chains from one sample, sequenced in a study of OX40 agonist ivuxolimab in advanced cancers. Profiled with immunoSEQ multiplex PCR; TCRdb holds only in-frame clones, not every one. The sample shows 70,000 or so clones, around 84% of them seen only once. This specimen consisted of CD4+ or CD8+ T cells sorted from blood, obtained in a trial of the OX40 agonist ivuxolimab. These TCRs come from an adult with an advanced solid tumor such as melanoma, head and neck, liver or kidney cancer. Both conserved end residues are trimmed from each CDR3. Each record gives: D gene, J gene, CDR3 length, V gene, CDR3 protein. The D gene is left open where the match is weak.

TRBD1,TRBJ1-4,14,TRBV4-1,ASSQGRQGTNEKLF
TRBD2,TRBJ2-1,11,TRBV6-6,ASRQAGGSEQF
NA,TRBJ2-3,15,TRBV9,ASSGGSFLSSTDTQY
NA,TRBJ1-6,12,TRBV30,AWSVWQVASPLH
NA,TRBJ2-7,11,TRBV27,ASRTRGVGEQY
TRBD1,TRBJ1-3,11,TRBV6-1,ASTTGAGNTIY
TRBD1,TRBJ2-7,11,TRBV2,ASDLTGGYEQY
TRBD2,TRBJ2-7,14,TRBV19,ASSVPSSGSSYEQY
NA,TRBJ1-3,13,TRBV6-5,ASSYVGRGGNTIY
NA,TRBJ2-2,11,TRBV6-6,ASNFGQSGELF
NA,TRBJ1-5,14,TRBV5-5,ASSSSGPYSNQPQH
NA,TRBJ1-3,15,TRBV7-9,ASSLTMDRVGGNTIY
NA,TRBJ2-3,12,TRBV9,ASSSPPVADTQY
NA,TRBJ1-3,9,TRBV29-1,SVEDGITIY
NA,TRBJ2-7,14,TRBV27,ASSFRRDSTYHEQY
NA,TRBJ1-1,20,TRBV1,TSSQGDRGLIISTITNTEAF
NA,TRBJ2-1,12,TRBV7-2,ASSFFGGYNEQF
TRBD1,TRBJ2-7,14,TRBV30,AWSETGTGDSYEQY
TRBD1,TRBJ2-5,13,TRBV5-1,ASSLPGTVQETQY
NA,TRBJ2-7,12,TRBV12-2,ASRPLRGPYEQY
TRBD1,TRBJ1-2,13,TRBV27,ASSPRDSVTYGYT